These T cell receptor beta chains were read from a single sample in a study of T-cell reconstitution after alpha-beta-depleted transplantation in children. TCRdb ran MiXCR on the PCR reads and lists one entry per CDR3 protein. The sample consists of 250,000 to 300,000 distinct CDR3 sequences, 11% of them appearing once. The sequenced sample was peripheral blood, obtained 180 days after TCRalphabeta/CD19-depleted stem cell transplant. Receptor source: a male patient aged 2 to 9 who had a stem cell transplant for chronic granulomatous disease, so the T cells may come from the graft donor. The CDR3 runs from the conserved cysteine through the conserved F or W. The order of the fields is V gene, D gene, J gene, clone size, CDR3 protein, CDR3 DNA. The D gene is left open where the match is weak. Clone size is stated in some rows and not others, as once, few, many or a class when expanded.

v_gene: TRBV4-1; d_gene: -; j_gene: TRBJ1-6; abundance: many; CDR3aa: CASGTGYNSPLHF; CDR3nt: TGCGCCAGCGGAACAGGCTATAATTCACCCCTCCACTTT
v_gene: TRBV18; d_gene: TRBD2; j_gene: TRBJ2-1; abundance: -; CDR3aa: CASSPLLAGVSNEQFF; CDR3nt: TGTGCCAGCTCACCACTCCTAGCGGGAGTTTCTAATGAGCAGTTCTTC
v_gene: TRBV29-1; d_gene: TRBD2; j_gene: TRBJ2-2; abundance: -; CDR3aa: CSVGAGGPGTGELFF; CDR3nt: TGCAGCGTTGGGGCGGGAGGGCCGGGCACCGGGGAGCTGTTTTTT
v_gene: TRBV7-2; d_gene: TRBD2; j_gene: TRBJ2-5; abundance: many; CDR3aa: CASSSPTSGTRYF; CDR3nt: TGTGCCAGCAGCTCCCCCACTAGCGGAACCCGATACTTC
v_gene: TRBV4-2; d_gene: TRBD2; j_gene: TRBJ2-7; abundance: few; CDR3aa: CASSRKTKMTSGGERSSYEQYF; CDR3nt: TGTGCCAGCAGCCGTAAAACGAAAATGACTAGCGGGGGAGAAAGGAGCTCCTACGAGCAGTACTTC
v_gene: TRBV28; d_gene: -; j_gene: TRBJ1-2; abundance: many; CDR3aa: CASSFSGIYGYTF; CDR3nt: TGTGCCAGCAGTTTCTCGGGGATCTATGGCTACACCTTC
v_gene: TRBV11-2; d_gene: TRBD2; j_gene: TRBJ2-1; abundance: many; CDR3aa: CASSLEEGLAGLSYNEQFF; CDR3nt: TGTGCCAGCAGCTTAGAAGAGGGACTAGCGGGCCTATCCTACAATGAGCAGTTCTTC
v_gene: TRBV7-8; d_gene: TRBD1; j_gene: TRBJ1-2; abundance: many; CDR3aa: CASSLSGGGYGYTF; CDR3nt: TGTGCCAGCAGCTTATCAGGGGGCGGCTATGGCTACACCTTC
v_gene: TRBV24-1; d_gene: -; j_gene: TRBJ2-3; abundance: many; CDR3aa: CATSDFGGRTTDTQYF; CDR3nt: TGTGCCACCAGTGATTTCGGGGGAAGGACCACAGATACGCAGTATTTT
v_gene: TRBV21-1; d_gene: -; j_gene: TRBJ2-3; abundance: many; CDR3aa: CASSKVPGLTDTQYF; CDR3nt: TGTGCCAGCAGCAAAGTGCCCGGGCTAACAGATACGCAGTATTTT
v_gene: TRBV11-2; d_gene: -; j_gene: TRBJ1-1; abundance: many; CDR3aa: CASRLRWDTEAFF; CDR3nt: TGTGCCAGCAGACTTCGATGGGACACTGAAGCTTTCTTT
v_gene: TRBV5-1; d_gene: -; j_gene: TRBJ1-2; abundance: many; CDR3aa: CASSLGPLQGTGYTF; CDR3nt: TGCGCCAGCAGCTTGGGGCCGTTGCAGGGGACCGGCTACACCTTC
v_gene: TRBV7-3; d_gene: -; j_gene: TRBJ2-2; abundance: many; CDR3aa: CASSIKQANTGELFF; CDR3nt: TGTGCCAGCAGCATCAAACAGGCGAACACCGGGGAGCTGTTTTTT
v_gene: TRBV5-1; d_gene: -; j_gene: TRBJ2-3; abundance: many; CDR3aa: CASSPVVGPASTDTQYF; CDR3nt: TGCGCCAGCAGCCCGGTAGTTGGGCCTGCTAGCACAGATACGCAGTATTTT
v_gene: TRBV7-9; d_gene: -; j_gene: TRBJ2-2; abundance: many; CDR3aa: CASSLVQHRGELFF; CDR3nt: TGTGCCAGCAGCTTAGTACAACATAGAGGGGAGCTGTTTTTT
v_gene: TRBV6-5; d_gene: -; j_gene: TRBJ2-2; abundance: many; CDR3aa: CASSVSSGELFF; CDR3nt: TGTGCCAGCAGTGTCTCCTCCGGGGAGCTGTTTTTT
v_gene: TRBV28; d_gene: -; j_gene: TRBJ2-4; abundance: many; CDR3aa: CASSLIPGPPENIQYF; CDR3nt: TGTGCCAGCAGTTTAATCCCCGGACCCCCCGAAAACATTCAGTACTTC
v_gene: TRBV20-1; d_gene: TRBD2; j_gene: TRBJ2-1; abundance: many; CDR3aa: CSARSRTSGGEQFF; CDR3nt: TGCAGTGCTAGGTCCCGGACTAGCGGCGGTGAGCAGTTCTTC
v_gene: TRBV5-1; d_gene: -; j_gene: TRBJ1-1; abundance: many; CDR3aa: CASSLGDEAFF; CDR3nt: TGCGCCAGCAGCTTGGGGGATGAAGCTTTCTTT
v_gene: TRBV28; d_gene: TRBD1; j_gene: TRBJ2-5; abundance: -; CDR3aa: CASTPIAGQGVGTQYF; CDR3nt: TGTGCCAGCACACCCATCGCGGGACAGGGGGTCGGGACCCAGTACTTC
v_gene: TRBV5-1; d_gene: -; j_gene: TRBJ2-7; abundance: many; CDR3aa: CASSLTAGKKPYEQYF; CDR3nt: TGCGCCAGCAGCTTGACCGCAGGGAAAAAACCCTACGAGCAGTACTTC
v_gene: TRBV29-1; d_gene: -; j_gene: TRBJ1-1; abundance: -; CDR3aa: CSVDRGRGTEAFF; CDR3nt: TGCAGCGTTGATAGGGGTCGGGGCACTGAAGCTTTCTTT
v_gene: TRBV28; d_gene: TRBD2; j_gene: TRBJ2-7; abundance: many; CDR3aa: CASSSGAGYEQYF; CDR3nt: TGTGCCAGCAGTTCCGGAGCGGGGTACGAGCAGTACTTC
v_gene: TRBV5-1; d_gene: -; j_gene: TRBJ1-2; abundance: once; CDR3aa: CASMGANYGYTF; CDR3nt: TGCGCCAGCATGGGAGCTAACTATGGCTACACCTTC
v_gene: TRBV19; d_gene: -; j_gene: TRBJ1-2; abundance: -; CDR3aa: CASTENTNYGHTF; CDR3nt: TGTGCCAGTACCGAAAATACTAACTATGGCCACACCTTC
v_gene: TRBV7-8; d_gene: TRBD1; j_gene: TRBJ2-3; abundance: many; CDR3aa: CASSNPRDRVHTDTQYF; CDR3nt: TGTGCCAGCAGCAACCCCCGGGACAGGGTACACACAGATACGCAGTATTTT
v_gene: TRBV6-1; d_gene: TRBD2; j_gene: TRBJ2-7; abundance: -; CDR3aa: CASSEALAGSNSYEQYF; CDR3nt: TGTGCCAGCAGTGAAGCGCTAGCGGGCTCTAACTCCTACGAGCAGTACTTC